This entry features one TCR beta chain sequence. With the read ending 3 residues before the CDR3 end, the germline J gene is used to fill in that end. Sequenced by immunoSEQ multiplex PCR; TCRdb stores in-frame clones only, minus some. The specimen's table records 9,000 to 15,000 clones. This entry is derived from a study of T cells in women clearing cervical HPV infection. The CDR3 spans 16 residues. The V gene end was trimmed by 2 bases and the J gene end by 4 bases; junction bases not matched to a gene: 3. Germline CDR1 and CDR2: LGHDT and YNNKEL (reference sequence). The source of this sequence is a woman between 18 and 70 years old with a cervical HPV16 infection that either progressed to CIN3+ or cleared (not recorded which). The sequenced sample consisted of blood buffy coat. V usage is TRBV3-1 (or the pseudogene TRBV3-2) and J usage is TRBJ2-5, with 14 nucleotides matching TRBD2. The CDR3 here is CASSQWGLAGAETQYF. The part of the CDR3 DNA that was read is TGTGCCAGCAGCCAATGGGGACTAGCGGGGGCAGAGACC.